This entry lists 20 T cell receptor beta chains sequenced from one sample in a study of CD8+ T cells in alopecia areata. cDNA prepared by RNA extraction and subsequent reverse transcription served as the template for sequencing. Clones were sequenced by immunoSEQ multiplex PCR, and TCRdb holds only the in-frame ones, with some missing. The data hold about 140,000 clones, with 45% to 60% observed a single time. Specified treatment: oral pan-JAK inhibitor, 5-10 mg twice daily. The specimen comprised CD8+ T cells sorted from blood, sampled at week 4, from a patient treated with tofacitinib. Every receptor here comes from a human donor with alopecia areata.

The chain links TRBV25-1 to TRBJ1-2; 8 bases map to TRBD1. This CDR3 has 12 residues. The V segment lost 8 bases and the J segment 5 bases; nucleotides outside the gene matches: 4. Per the germline V gene, CDR1 is MGHDK and CDR2 is SYGVNS. The CDR3 DNA is TGTGCCAGCTACGGACAGGGATATGGCTACACCTTC. This gives the protein CASYGQGYGYTF.

The sample holds many counts of this clone. The V call is TRBV2, the J call TRBJ2-7; 9 positions match TRBD2. Germline V gene lookup returns CDR1 SNHLY and CDR2 FYNNEI. J lost 2 bases, V lost 2 bases, and 1 base had no gene match. The CDR3 spans 14 residues. In nucleotides, the CDR3 is TGTGCCAGCAGTGAAATAGCGGGGGCCTACGAGCAGTACTTC. Its translation: CASSEIAGAYEQYF. Filled out from reference TRBV2 and TRBJ2-7, the complete variable domain reads EPEVTQTPSHQVTQMGQEVILRCVPISNHLYFYWYRQILGQKVEFLVSFYNNEISEKSEIFDDQFSVERPDGSNFTLKIRSTKLEDSAMYFCASSEIAGAYEQYFGPGTRLTVT.

The V call is TRBV6-5, the J call TRBJ2-7; 10 bases are shared with TRBD2. Germline CDR1 reads MNHEY; CDR2 reads SVGAGI. The V gene end was trimmed by 0 bases and the J gene end by 4 bases; junction bases not matched to a gene: 6. The CDR3 sequence is 16 residues long. CDR3 in amino acids: CASSYSAGLASYEQYF. The CDR3 DNA sequence: TGTGCCAGCAGTTACTCGGCGGGACTAGCGTCGTACGAGCAGTACTTC.

This clone has only a few counts. This sequence joins TRBV25-1 and TRBJ2-2; D call uncertain. Trimming stripped 9 bases from V and 5 bases from J, with 7 bases between. The CDR3 loop spans 11 amino acids. CDR1 and CDR2 (germline): MGHDK, SYGVNS. In nucleotides, the CDR3 is TGTGCCAGTTTCCGAACCGGGGAGCTGTTTTTT. Its translation: CASFRTGELFF.

The chain recombines TRBV5-1 with TRBJ2-7; D gene uncertain. The CDR3 is made up of 14 amino acids. Germline values: CDR1 SGHRS, CDR2 YFSETQ. The V gene lost 4 bases and the J gene lost 2 bases, with 13 bases spanning the gap. This CDR3 is CASSPPTDTYEQYF. CDR3 DNA: TGCGCCAGCAGCCCGCCCACTGACACCTACGAGCAGTACTTC.

The chain recombines TRBV30 with TRBJ1-2; the D gene is possibly TRBD1 (5 bases). This CDR3 comprises 13 residues. The V end lost 8 bases, the J end lost 4 bases, and 17 bases lay between the germline ends. The germline V gene has CDR1 GTSNPN and CDR2 SVGIG (reference sequence). The CDR3 DNA is TGTGCCCGCTCTGGGGCGGTTCGCTATGGCTACACCTTC. The encoded protein is CARSGAVRYGYTF.

The chain recombines TRBV29-1 with TRBJ1-1; no firm D call. Germline CDR1 SQVTM, CDR2 ANQGSEA. V lost 6 bases and J 7 bases, leaving 12 bases between the germline ends. CDR3 length: 11 residues. CDR3 protein: CSVADRFEAFF. CDR3 DNA sequence: TGCAGCGTCGCGGACCGGTTTGAAGCTTTCTTT.

The chain combines TRBV6-5 with TRBJ1-3, with D uncertain. The germline gives CDR1 MNHEY, CDR2 SVGAGI. V was clipped by 6 bases and J by 6 bases, with 9 bases between them. This CDR3 region has 12 residues. CDR3: CASSPDLNTIYF. CDR3 coding DNA: TGTGCCAGCAGCCCCGACCTAAACACCATATATTTT.

This chain joins TRBV5-6 and TRBJ2-7; 9 bases agree with TRBD1. This CDR3 is 14 amino acids long. Germline-derived CDR1 and CDR2 are SGHDT and YYEEEE. V lost 2 bases to trimming and J lost 3 bases; unmatched junction nucleotides: 3. This CDR3 is CASSFRDRDYEQYF. The CDR3 region has the DNA TGTGCCAGCAGCTTTCGGGACAGGGACTACGAGCAGTACTTC.

This rearrangement joins TRBV29-1 to TRBJ2-2; D is uncertain. Germline V CDR1 and CDR2: SQVTM, ANQGSEA. Trimming stripped 4 bases from V and 4 bases from J, with 10 bases between. The CDR3 is 13 residues long. CDR3 DNA sequence: TGCAGCGTTGTTTCTTCGTCCACCGGGGAGCTGTTTTTT. Its translation: CSVVSSSTGELFF.

The rearrangement uses TRBV30 and TRBJ1-5; D perhaps matches TRBD1 (6 bases). Deletions cut 5 bases from V and 6 bases from J, with 14 bases between. Germline V gives CDR1 GTSNPN, CDR2 SVGIG (reference sequence). This CDR3 is 13 amino acids long. The DNA of the CDR3 is TGTGCCTGGGACGGGGGGGCTACTCAGCCCCAGCATTTT. This gives the protein CAWDGGATQPQHF.

V and J are TRBV30 and TRBJ2-3; no clear D gene. This CDR3 comprises 13 residues. Looked up from germline, CDR1 is GTSNPN and CDR2 is SVGIG (reference sequence). V was cut by 0 bases and J by 2 bases, with 6 bases left in between. In nucleotides, the CDR3 is TGTGCCTGGAGTGTACTTATCACAGATACGCAGTATTTT. Residues: CAWSVLITDTQYF.

On this clone: The same CDR3 arises from other DNA sequences in this sample as well. The gene calls are TRBV27 and TRBJ1-1, with a possible D match to TRBD1 (6 bases). Germline V gene data show CDR1 as MNHEY and CDR2 as SMNVEV (reference sequence). With 3 bases removed from V and 2 bases from J, the gap between germline ends came to 7 bases. CDR3 length: 13 residues. CDR3 DNA: TGTGCCAGCAGTTTCGGGGGCAACACTGAAGCTTTCTTT. Amino acids: CASSFGGNTEAFF.

This clone was observed many times. V is TRBV27 and J is TRBJ2-1; 7 nucleotides match TRBD1. With 6 bases clipped from V and 3 bases from J, the junction kept 2 bases outside the gene matches. The CDR3 contains 13 residues. Germline lookup yields CDR1 MNHEY and CDR2 SMNVEV (reference sequence). The CDR3 here is CASSGQDYNEQFF. Here the CDR3 DNA reads TGTGCCAGCAGCGGACAGGACTACAATGAGCAGTTCTTC.

This clone was seen only a few times. The CDR3 bases are TGCGCCAGCAGCTTGGCCGGACGGTCTGAAGCTTTCTTT. Protein product: CASSLAGRSEAFF. The chain carries TRBV5-1 and TRBJ1-1, with D hard to call. Trimming left V 0 bases short and J 6 bases short, with 9 bases between. The CDR3 consists of 13 residues. CDR1 is SGHRS and CDR2 is YFSETQ in the germline V gene.

The chain joins TRBV29-1 to TRBJ1-2; D possibly corresponds to TRBD1 (5 bases). Germline values: CDR1 SQVTM, CDR2 ANQGSEA. This CDR3 has 11 residues. The CDR3 reads CITRGDYGYTF. The CDR3 DNA sequence: TGCATCACTAGGGGAGACTATGGCTACACCTTC.

This clone occurred a few times. This sequence joins TRBV2 and TRBJ2-6; D gene uncertain. The length of the CDR3 is 16 residues. The germline V gene has CDR1 SNHLY and CDR2 FYNNEI. The V end was cut by 6 bases, the J end by 0 bases, with 12 bases between. CDR3 DNA: TGTGCCAGCAGAGCCCCGGGCCCCTCTGGGGCCAACGTCCTGACTTTC. Its translation: CASRAPGPSGANVLTF.

This clone has only a few counts. The chain uses TRBV28 and TRBJ2-6; tentative D call: TRBD1 (6 bases). From germline, CDR1 is MDHEN and CDR2 SYDVKM. V lost 1 base and J 4 bases, leaving 14 bases between the germline ends. This CDR3 contains 17 residues. CDR3 nucleotides: TGTGCCAGCAGTTTATTGGGGACACCTAAAGGGGCCAACGTCCTGACTTTC. It translates to CASSLLGTPKGANVLTF.

CDR3 in amino acids: CASSGGDTGRSLHF. DNA for the CDR3: TGTGCCAGCAGTGGTGGGGACACTGGGCGGTCCCTCCACTTT. The rearrangement joins TRBV27 to TRBJ1-6; a possible D gene is TRBD1 (6 bases). Per the germline V gene, CDR1 is MNHEY and CDR2 is SMNVEV (reference sequence). CDR3 length: 14 amino acids. The ends were cut back, 5 bases at V and 14 bases at J, with 19 bases in the middle.

This clone was picked up a small number of times. V usage is TRBV2 and J usage is TRBJ1-1; 9 bases match TRBD1. The CDR3 spans 14 residues. V dropped 6 bases and J dropped 4; count of bases not matched to a gene: 6. CDR1 and CDR2 (germline): SNHLY, FYNNEI. CDR3 sequence reads: CASSLTGGFTEAFF. CDR3 DNA: TGTGCCAGCAGCTTGACAGGGGGATTCACTGAAGCTTTCTTT.